These 18 T cell receptor beta chains originate from one sample sequenced in a study of blood T cell repertoires in COVID-19. Generated by immunoSEQ multiplex PCR, the TCRdb table keeps only in-frame clones and is missing some. This sample yields 250,000 to 300,000 clones, of which about 88% are seen a single time; 11% belongs to the top ten. Sequenced material: peripheral blood. The receptors were gathered from a woman in her 30s with COVID-19, enrolled during active disease.

This clone was seen once. The genes are TRBV7-9 and TRBJ1-6, with D unclear. Germline V gives CDR1 SEHNR, CDR2 FQNEAQ (reference sequence). The CDR3 consists of 12 residues. V was pared by 5 bases and J by 11 bases, with 10 bases between. CDR3 protein: CASSLEATPLHF. The CDR3 region has the DNA TGTGCCAGCAGCCTCGAAGCGACACCCCTCCACTTT. The complete variable domain, with remaining parts taken from reference TRBV7-9 and TRBJ1-6, reads DTGVSQNPRHKITKRGQNVTFRCDPISEHNRLYWYRQTLGQGPEFLTYFQNEAQLEKSRLLSDRFSAERPKGSFSTLEIQRTEQGDSAMYLCASSLEATPLHFGNGTRLTVT.

This clone was detected only a few times. The DNA for the CDR3 is TGTGCCAGCAGCTTCGGTACCTCTGGAAACACCATATATTTT. This gives the protein CASSFGTSGNTIYF. V usage is TRBV11-2 and J usage is TRBJ1-3; unclear D gene. The CDR3 consists of 14 residues. With 3 bases removed from V and 0 bases from J, the gap between germline ends came to 6 bases. Germline CDR1 reads SGHAT; CDR2 reads FQNNGV.

The chain joins TRBV7-3 to TRBJ2-5; D remains unclear. V was shortened by 4 bases and J by 0 bases, with 6 bases between the two germline ends. Germline CDR1 is SGHTA and CDR2 is FQGTGA. There are 13 residues in the CDR3. CDR3 region: CASSSKHQETQYF. For the CDR3, the DNA is TGTGCCAGCAGCTCTAAGCACCAAGAGACCCAGTACTTC.

The chain is built from TRBV28 and TRBJ2-7; 13 bases align to TRBD2. Unmatched junction bases numbered 5, after V lost 10 bases and J lost 5 bases. The CDR3 covers 13 residues. Germline CDR1 is MDHEN and CDR2 is SYDVKM. The CDR3 DNA reads as TGTGCCACCCGGACTAGCGGGAGTGACGAGCAGTACTTC. Translating it yields CATRTSGSDEQYF.

The genes are TRBV3-1 (or the pseudogene TRBV3-2) and TRBJ2-3; 9 bases agree with TRBD2. CDR1 is LGHDT, CDR2 YNNKEL, per germline (reference sequence). CDR3 length equals 16 residues. V was clipped by 2 bases and J by 5 bases; unmatched bases: 8. For the CDR3, the DNA is TGTGCCAGCAGCCAACTCAAGCGGGAGGCCAGAGATACGCAGTATTTT. It is translated as CASSQLKREARDTQYF.

The V gene is TRBV12-5, the J gene TRBJ2-5; D possibly corresponds to TRBD2 (5 bases). Trimming took 7 bases from V and 7 from J, leaving 10 bases between them. Germline V gene data show CDR1 as LGHNT and CDR2 as FRNRAP. The CDR3 extends over 11 amino acids. The CDR3 loop is CASEGEGTQYF. The CDR3 DNA follows: TGTGCTAGTGAAGGAGAGGGGACCCAGTACTTC.

Only one count was recorded for this clone. In DNA, the CDR3 is TGTGCCAGCAGCTTCACAGACGCTAACTATGGCTACACCTTC. Amino acid sequence: CASSFTDANYGYTF. J is TRBJ1-2 and V is TRBV5-6; D call uncertain. The V and J ends lost 2 bases and 0 bases respectively, with 8 bases between them. This CDR3 is built from 14 residues. Germline V gene data show CDR1 as SGHDT and CDR2 as YYEEEE.

The chain joins TRBV27 to TRBJ2-1, with 8 bases matching TRBD2. V was clipped by 6 bases and J by 0 bases; unmatched bases: 4. The CDR3 is 15 amino acids. Germline CDR1 reads MNHEY; CDR2 reads SMNVEV (reference sequence). CDR3 sequence: CASSYSGASYNEQFF. The DNA of the CDR3 is TGTGCCAGCAGCTATAGCGGGGCCTCCTACAATGAGCAGTTCTTC.

The chain employs TRBV4-1 and TRBJ1-5, with 11 bases matching TRBD1. Germline CDR1 MGHRA, CDR2 YSYEKL. The ends lost 0 bases at V and 4 bases at J; junction bases unmatched: 2. The CDR3 extends over 16 amino acids. The chain's CDR3 is CASSQEGQGGNQPQHF. In DNA form, the CDR3 reads TGCGCCAGCAGCCAAGAGGGACAGGGGGGGAATCAGCCCCAGCATTTT.

The CDR3 here is CASSPQGSTLNYGYTF. The CDR3 coding sequence is TGTGCCAGCAGCCCCCAGGGCTCGACCCTTAACTATGGCTACACCTTC. The chain is built from TRBV13 and TRBJ1-2; perhaps TRBD1 as D (5 bases). Trimming took off 5 bases at V and 1 base at J, with 17 bases between the two ends. Germline CDR1 reads PRHDT; CDR2 reads FYEKMQ (reference sequence). This CDR3 is 16 amino acids long.

This clone was observed a single time. V usage is TRBV27 and J usage is TRBJ2-6; possibly TRBD1 for D (6 bases). The CDR3 is made up of 16 amino acids. V shed 2 bases and J shed 2 bases, with 10 bases lying between them. Germline CDR1 reads MNHEY; CDR2 reads SMNVEV (reference sequence). CDR3 protein: CASSLRTVPGANVLTF. In DNA form, the CDR3 reads TGTGCCAGCAGTTTACGGACAGTCCCTGGGGCCAACGTCCTGACTTTC.

The gene calls are TRBV29-1 and TRBJ2-7; 9 bases line up with TRBD1. From germline, CDR1 is SQVTM and CDR2 ANQGSEA. The CDR3 is 15 amino acids. Unmatched junction bases numbered 10, after V lost 1 base and J lost 6 bases. The CDR3 sequence is CSVEVPTGGVPEQYF. The CDR3 DNA is TGCAGCGTTGAAGTCCCGACAGGGGGAGTCCCCGAGCAGTACTTC.

The CDR3 loop reads CASSHHTGKNYEQYF. The CDR3 bases are TGCGCCAGCAGCCACCATACAGGGAAAAACTACGAGCAGTACTTC. The rearrangement links TRBV4-3 to TRBJ2-7; TRBD1 might be the D (6 bases). CDR3 length: 15 residues. Deletions cut 3 bases from V and 3 bases from J, with 15 bases between. CDR1 and CDR2 (germline): LGHNA, YSLEER.

The genes are TRBV4-3 and TRBJ1-1, with D hard to call. Germline assignment: CDR1 LGHNA and CDR2 YSLEER. Trimming left V 0 bases short and J 0 bases short, with 8 bases between. This CDR3 comprises 15 residues. In DNA, the CDR3 is TGCGCCAGCAGCCAAGATCCTATCATGAACACTGAAGCTTTCTTT. Translated, it gives CASSQDPIMNTEAFF.

This clone was counted between two and nine times. In nucleotides, the CDR3 is TGTGCCAGCAGTTCACTAGCGGGAGGAGGGGTCGATGAGCAGTTCTTC. Amino acids: CASSSLAGGGVDEQFF. The rearrangement links TRBV28 to TRBJ2-1; 12 bases are shared with TRBD2. After removal of 4 bases from V and 8 bases from J, the junction contained 9 bases not matched to a gene. The CDR3 has 16 amino acids. Per the germline V gene, CDR1 is MDHEN and CDR2 is SYDVKM.

This clone has only a few counts. V and J are TRBV6-1 and TRBJ1-5; the D is unclear. Per the germline V gene, CDR1 is MNHNS and CDR2 is SASEGT. This CDR3 is built from 13 residues. Between the trimmed V and J ends, which lost 1 base and 8 bases, there was a span of 9 bases. This CDR3 is CASSEERREPQHF. Written as DNA, the CDR3 is TGTGCCAGCAGTGAAGAGAGACGGGAGCCCCAGCATTTT.

The chain carries TRBV21-1 and TRBJ1-1; the table's D call of TRBD1 was not tested on the DNA. TRBV21-1 is assigned pseudogene status. The CDR3 covers 16 residues. In nucleotides, the CDR3 is TGTGCCAGCAGCAAAGGTCCGACAGTGCCGAACACTGAAGCTTTCTTT. This encodes CASSKGPTVPNTEAFF.

The table lists this clone with a count of one. V gene TRBV12-2 combines with J gene TRBJ2-4; the D segment call TRBD2 is taken from the table without a DNA check. TRBV12-2 has pseudogene status. CDR3 size: 17 residues. Written as DNA, the CDR3 is TGTGCAAGTCGCTTAGGACGCAGCGGGGTCGCCAAAAACATTCAGTACTTC. Protein product: CASRLGRSGVAKNIQYF.